This TCR beta chain was sequenced in a study of blood T cells in healthy people across ages. A remark on this clonotype: The antigen remains unidentified. One junction end disagrees with the germline gene, perhaps due to a read error.

Combining a sample-barcoded 5' primer with a J-beta primer mix, a second PCR ran for roughly 6 to 11 cycles. TCRdb re-derived calls from the 5' RACE reads in MiXCR, one entry per CDR3 protein. The profile shows about 540,000 distinct CDR3 sequences, about 25% of them singletons. There are 13 residues in the CDR3. CDR1 and CDR2 from the germline V gene are LGHNA and YSLEER. Study-wide results and limits: TCR beta diversity, measured per million T cells, fell in a roughly linear way with age. Leaving the PBMCs unsorted stopped any conclusive comparison of naive versus antigen-experienced cells.

This sample was shared with a second study, whose subject was T cells of mothers and their children. From that second work: The people who donated were a few healthy Caucasian mothers and their six children.

Sequencing was done on a sample of blood. V usage is TRBV4-3 and J usage is TRBJ2-5; 7 nucleotides match TRBD1. The sequence came from a boy aged 5-17 years in good health. The CDR3 loop reads CASSQDVQRGGVF. In DNA form, the CDR3 reads TGCGCCAGCAGCCAAGATGTACAGAGAGGGGGCGTCTTC.